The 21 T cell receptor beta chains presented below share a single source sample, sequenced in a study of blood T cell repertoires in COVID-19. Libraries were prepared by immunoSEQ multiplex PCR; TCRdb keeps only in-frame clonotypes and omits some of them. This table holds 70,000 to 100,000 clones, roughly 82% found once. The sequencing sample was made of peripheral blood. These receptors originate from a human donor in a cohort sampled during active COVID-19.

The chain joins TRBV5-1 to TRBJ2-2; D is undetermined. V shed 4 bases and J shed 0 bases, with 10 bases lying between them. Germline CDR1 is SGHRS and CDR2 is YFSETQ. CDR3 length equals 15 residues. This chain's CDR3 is CASSPSHPNTGELFF. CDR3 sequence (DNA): TGCGCCAGCAGCCCAAGCCACCCGAACACCGGGGAGCTGTTTTTT.

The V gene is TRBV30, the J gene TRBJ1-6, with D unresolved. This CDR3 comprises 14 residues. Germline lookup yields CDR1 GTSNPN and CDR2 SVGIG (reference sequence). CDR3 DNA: TGTGCGTTTGGGCCGGTGACGCTGGGTTCACCCCTCCACTTT. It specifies CAFGPVTLGSPLHF.

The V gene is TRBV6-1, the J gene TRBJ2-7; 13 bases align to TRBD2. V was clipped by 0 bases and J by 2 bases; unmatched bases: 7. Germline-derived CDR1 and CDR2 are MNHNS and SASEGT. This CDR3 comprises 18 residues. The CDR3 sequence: CASSEAKLAGGRAYEQYF. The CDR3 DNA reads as TGTGCCAGCAGTGAAGCGAAACTAGCGGGGGGGCGGGCCTACGAGCAGTACTTC.

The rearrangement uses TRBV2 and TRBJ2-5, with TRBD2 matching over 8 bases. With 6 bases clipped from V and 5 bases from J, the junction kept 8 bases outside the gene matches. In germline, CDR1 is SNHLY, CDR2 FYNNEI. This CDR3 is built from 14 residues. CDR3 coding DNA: TGTGCCAGCAGCGCTAGGACTAGCATCGAGACCCAGTACTTC. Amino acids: CASSARTSIETQYF. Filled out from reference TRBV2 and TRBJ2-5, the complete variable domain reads EPEVTQTPSHQVTQMGQEVILRCVPISNHLYFYWYRQILGQKVEFLVSFYNNEISEKSEIFDDQFSVERPDGSNFTLKIRSTKLEDSAMYFCASSARTSIETQYFGPGTRLLVL.

CDR3 sequence (DNA): TGCGCCAGCAGCTTGAGCGGGGGGCTTACTTACGAGCAGTACTTC. Encoded protein: CASSLSGGLTYEQYF. V usage is TRBV5-1 and J usage is TRBJ2-7; the match to TRBD2 covers 9 bases. This CDR3 is 15 amino acids long. Germline assignment: CDR1 SGHRS and CDR2 YFSETQ. The junction had 6 bases not matched to a gene; V was cut back by 1 base and J by 4 bases.

In nucleotides, the CDR3 is TGTGCCAGCAGTCGCTCCTCGACAGGGGGCTTACAGCCCCAGCATTTT. It translates to CASSRSSTGGLQPQHF. The chain joins TRBV6-2 or TRBV6-3 to TRBJ1-5, with 10 bases that match TRBD1. V gave up 5 bases and J gave up 7 bases; unmatched junction bases: 11. This CDR3 spans 16 amino acids. The germline CDR1 and CDR2 sequences are MNHEY and SVGEGT.

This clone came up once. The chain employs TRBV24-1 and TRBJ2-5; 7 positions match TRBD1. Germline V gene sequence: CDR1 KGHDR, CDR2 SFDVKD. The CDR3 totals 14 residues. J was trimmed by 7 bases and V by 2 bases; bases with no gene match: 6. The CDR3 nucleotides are TGTGCCACCAGTGATTCCGGGACAGATGGGACCCAGTACTTC. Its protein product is CATSDSGTDGTQYF.

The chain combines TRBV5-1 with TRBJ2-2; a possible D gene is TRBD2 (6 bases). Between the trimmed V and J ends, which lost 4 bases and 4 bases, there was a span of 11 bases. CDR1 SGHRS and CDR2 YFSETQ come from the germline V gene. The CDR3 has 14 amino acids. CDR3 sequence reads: CASSRGYSTGELFF. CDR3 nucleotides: TGCGCCAGCAGCCGGGGGTATAGCACCGGGGAGCTGTTTTTT.

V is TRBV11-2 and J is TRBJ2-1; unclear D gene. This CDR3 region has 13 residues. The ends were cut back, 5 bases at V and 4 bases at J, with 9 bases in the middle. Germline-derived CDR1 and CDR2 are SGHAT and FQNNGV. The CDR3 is CASSPTQYNEQFF. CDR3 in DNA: TGTGCCAGCAGCCCGACTCAATACAATGAGCAGTTCTTC.

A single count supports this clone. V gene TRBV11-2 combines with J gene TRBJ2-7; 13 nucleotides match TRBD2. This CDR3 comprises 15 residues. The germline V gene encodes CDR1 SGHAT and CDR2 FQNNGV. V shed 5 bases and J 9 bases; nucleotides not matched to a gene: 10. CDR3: CASSPGGLAGRGQYF. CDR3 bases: TGTGCCAGCAGCCCGGGGGGACTAGCGGGGAGGGGGCAGTACTTC.

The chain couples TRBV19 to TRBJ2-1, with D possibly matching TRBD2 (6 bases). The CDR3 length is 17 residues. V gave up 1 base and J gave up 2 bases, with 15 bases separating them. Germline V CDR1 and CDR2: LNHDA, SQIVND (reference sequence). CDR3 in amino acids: CASSIGQPTRTYNEQFF. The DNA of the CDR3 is TGTGCCAGTAGTATAGGCCAACCGACTAGAACCTACAATGAGCAGTTCTTC.

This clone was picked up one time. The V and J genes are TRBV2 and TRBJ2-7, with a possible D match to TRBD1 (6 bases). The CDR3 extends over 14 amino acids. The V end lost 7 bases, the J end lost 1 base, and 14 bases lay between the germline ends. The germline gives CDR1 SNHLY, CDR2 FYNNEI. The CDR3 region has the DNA TGTGCCAGCACCTCAACGGGACATTCCTACGAGCAGTACTTC. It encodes CASTSTGHSYEQYF. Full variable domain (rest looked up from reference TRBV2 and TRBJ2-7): EPEVTQTPSHQVTQMGQEVILRCVPISNHLYFYWYRQILGQKVEFLVSFYNNEISEKSEIFDDQFSVERPDGSNFTLKIRSTKLEDSAMYFCASTSTGHSYEQYFGPGTRLTVT.

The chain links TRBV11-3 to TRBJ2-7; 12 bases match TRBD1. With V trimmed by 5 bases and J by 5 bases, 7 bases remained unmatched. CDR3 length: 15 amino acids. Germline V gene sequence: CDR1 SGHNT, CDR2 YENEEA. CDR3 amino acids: CASSREGTGGHEQYF. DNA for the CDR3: TGTGCCAGCAGCCGCGAGGGGACAGGGGGCCACGAGCAGTACTTC. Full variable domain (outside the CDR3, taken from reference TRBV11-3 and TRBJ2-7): EAGVVQSPRYKIIEKKQPVAFWCNPISGHNTLYWYLQNLGQGPELLIRYENEEAVDDSQLPKDRFSAERLKGVDSTLKIQPAELGDSAVYLCASSREGTGGHEQYFGPGTRLTVT.

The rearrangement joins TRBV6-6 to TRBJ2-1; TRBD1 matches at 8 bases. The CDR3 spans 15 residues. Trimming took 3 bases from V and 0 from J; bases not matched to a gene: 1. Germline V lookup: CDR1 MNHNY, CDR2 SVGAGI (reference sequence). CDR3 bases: TGTGCCAGCAGTTATGGACAGGGCTCCTACAATGAGCAGTTCTTC. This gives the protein CASSYGQGSYNEQFF.

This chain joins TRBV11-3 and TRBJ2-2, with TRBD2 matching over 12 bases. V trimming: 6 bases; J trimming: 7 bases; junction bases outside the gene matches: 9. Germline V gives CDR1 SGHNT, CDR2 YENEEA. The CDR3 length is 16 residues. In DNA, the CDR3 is TGTGCCAGCAGTTCCGGACTAGCGGGGCTTAACGGGGAGCTGTTTTTT. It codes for CASSSGLAGLNGELFF.

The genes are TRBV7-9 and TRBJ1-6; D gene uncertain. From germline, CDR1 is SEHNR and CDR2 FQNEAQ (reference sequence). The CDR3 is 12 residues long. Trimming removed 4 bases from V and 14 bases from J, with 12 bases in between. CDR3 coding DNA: TGTGCCAGCAGCTCTACGGGTGTCACCCTCCACTTT. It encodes CASSSTGVTLHF.

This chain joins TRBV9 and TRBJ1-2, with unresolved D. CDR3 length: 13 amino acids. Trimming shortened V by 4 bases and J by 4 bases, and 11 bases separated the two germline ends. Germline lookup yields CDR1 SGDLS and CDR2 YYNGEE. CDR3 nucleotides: TGTGCCAGCAGCTACGCAGGCCTCTATGGCTACACCTTC. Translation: CASSYAGLYGYTF.

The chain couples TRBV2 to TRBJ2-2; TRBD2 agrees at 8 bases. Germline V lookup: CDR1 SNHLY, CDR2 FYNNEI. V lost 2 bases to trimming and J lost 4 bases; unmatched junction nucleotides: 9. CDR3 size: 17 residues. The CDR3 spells CASSEKRGTRSTGELFF. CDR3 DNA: TGTGCCAGCAGTGAAAAGCGGGGGACAAGAAGCACCGGGGAGCTGTTTTTT.

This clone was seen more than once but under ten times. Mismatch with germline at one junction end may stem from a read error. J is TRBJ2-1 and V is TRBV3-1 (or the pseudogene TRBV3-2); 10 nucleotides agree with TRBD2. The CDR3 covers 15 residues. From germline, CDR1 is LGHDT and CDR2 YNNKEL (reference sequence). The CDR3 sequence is CASSQAGGPGNEQFF. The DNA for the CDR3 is TGTGCCAGCAGTCAAGCGGGAGGGCCGGGGAATGAGCAGTTCTTC.

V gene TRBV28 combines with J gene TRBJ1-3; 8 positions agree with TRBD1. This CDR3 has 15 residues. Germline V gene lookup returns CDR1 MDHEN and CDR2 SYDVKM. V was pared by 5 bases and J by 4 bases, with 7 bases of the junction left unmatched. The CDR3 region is CASSVGTGRGNTIYF. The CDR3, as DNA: TGTGCCAGCAGTGTGGGGACAGGCCGGGGAAACACCATATATTTT.

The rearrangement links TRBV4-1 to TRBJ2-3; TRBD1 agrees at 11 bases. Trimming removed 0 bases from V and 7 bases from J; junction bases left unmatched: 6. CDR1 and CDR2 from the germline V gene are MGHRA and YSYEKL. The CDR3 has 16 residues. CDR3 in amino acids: CASSQDWDRGWHTQYF. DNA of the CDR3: TGCGCCAGCAGCCAAGATTGGGACAGGGGGTGGCATACGCAGTATTTT.